The sequence of this T cell receptor beta chain was determined in a study of blood T cells in healthy people across ages. Alongside a J-beta primer mix, a sample-barcoded 5' primer served in a second PCR lasting 7 to 11 cycles. TCRdb passed the 5' RACE reads through MiXCR, listing each CDR3 protein once. The sample has some 930,000 distinct CDR3 sequences, 25% to 30% seen once; the top ten hold about a tenth. The CDR3 is made up of 11 amino acids. Trimming stripped 7 bases from V and 3 bases from J, with 6 bases between. Germline V lookup: CDR1 MNHNY, CDR2 SVGAGI (reference sequence). The sample was also linked to a second study, of T cells of mothers and their children.

The TCR originated in a woman aged 35 to 49 in good health. The sample taken for sequencing was blood. The chain uses TRBV6-6 and TRBJ1-1; D is uncertain. CDR3 amino acids: CASNQYTEAFF. Here the CDR3 DNA reads TGTGCCAGCAATCAGTACACTGAAGCTTTCTTT.